The 13 T cell receptor beta chains below were found in one sample sequenced in a study of cytomegalovirus exposure and HLA in healthy donors. PCR involved 60 Vbeta and 13 Jbeta primers. The method was immunoSEQ multiplex PCR; TCRdb's version includes in-frame clones alone and lacks a portion of them. Among fewer than 200,000 clones listed, roughly 85% were seen once. The specimen was PBMCs. The receptors stem from a man aged 25-40 years in good health and CMV-seropositive.

V is TRBV19 and J is TRBJ2-3, with 12 bases that match TRBD2. The length of the CDR3 is 15 residues. The germline CDR1 and CDR2 sequences are LNHDA and SQIVND (reference sequence). J gave up 3 bases and V 4 bases, and 2 bases lay outside the gene matches. For the CDR3, the DNA is TGTGCCAGTAGTACCCTAGCGGGAGGGACAGATACGCAGTATTTT. Residues: CASSTLAGGTDTQYF.

V gene TRBV27 combines with J gene TRBJ1-1; no definite D call. V was cut by 2 bases and J by 4 bases, with 11 bases left in between. The CDR3 loop spans 14 amino acids. Germline CDR1 reads MNHEY; CDR2 reads SMNVEV (reference sequence). For the CDR3, the DNA is TGTGCCAGCAGTTTAACGGGCCGGGGCACTGAAGCTTTCTTT. The encoded protein is CASSLTGRGTEAFF.

The CDR3 DNA is TGTGCCAGCAGTCCTTGGACAGGGAGCTACGAGCAGTACTTC. Translated, it gives CASSPWTGSYEQYF. The rearrangement joins TRBV27 to TRBJ2-7; 8 bases fit TRBD1. The CDR3 has 14 amino acids. Looked up from germline, CDR1 is MNHEY and CDR2 is SMNVEV (reference sequence). Trimming removed 5 bases from V and 3 bases from J; junction bases left unmatched: 6.

The rearrangement joins TRBV7-2 to TRBJ2-1; D unresolved. Per germline, CDR1 SGHTA and CDR2 FQGNSA. This CDR3 spans 13 amino acids. Trimming pared 5 bases from V and 8 bases from J, leaving 13 bases between. CDR3 sequence (DNA): TGTGCCAGCAGCCCACGACTCACTTATGAGCAGTTCTTC. It translates to CASSPRLTYEQFF.

In this sample, this clone turned up a few times. This chain connects TRBV10-3 to TRBJ2-5; TRBD2 is a possible D gene (5 bases). Trimming took 7 bases from V and 11 from J, leaving 35 bases between them. Germline CDR1 is ENHRY and CDR2 is SYGVKD. This CDR3 is 18 amino acids long. Written as DNA, the CDR3 is TGTGCCATCAAGGATCCCCCCTGGATGGACTGCTGTTTTGGGTGGCAGTACTTC. Protein sequence: CAIKDPPWMDCCFGWQYF.

CDR3 coding DNA: TGTGCCAGCTCACCACTAAACTTGGCTAGCGGGAGCCACGAGCAGTACTTC. Translated: CASSPLNLASGSHEQYF. The chain recombines TRBV18 with TRBJ2-7, with TRBD2 identical over 10 bases. This CDR3 has 17 amino acids. The V and J ends lost 1 base and 5 bases, in that order; junction bases with no gene match: 11. CDR1 is KGHSH and CDR2 is LQKENI in the germline V gene.

V gene TRBV29-1 combines with J gene TRBJ2-1, with D possibly TRBD2 on 6 matching bases. Trimming stripped 6 bases from V and 2 bases from J, with 23 bases between. Germline-derived CDR1 and CDR2 are SQVTM and ANQGSEA. This CDR3 comprises 17 residues. The CDR3 loop reads CSVMSYLTSFTYNEQFF. CDR3 sequence (DNA): TGCAGCGTAATGAGTTACCTGACTAGTTTTACCTACAATGAGCAGTTCTTC.

This chain links TRBV6-1 with TRBJ2-5; D ambiguous. The CDR3 length is 13 residues. The V end was cut by 1 base, the J end by 1 base, with 4 bases between. The germline V gene has CDR1 MNHNS and CDR2 SASEGT. The CDR3 reads CASSEEAQETQYF. As DNA, the CDR3 is TGTGCCAGCAGTGAAGAAGCCCAAGAGACCCAGTACTTC.

The chain couples TRBV7-9 to TRBJ2-3, with TRBD2 matching over 7 bases. There are 13 residues in the CDR3. CDR1 and CDR2 (germline): SEHNR, FQNEAQ (reference sequence). V shed 6 bases, J shed 3 bases, and the junction held 3 bases outside the gene matches. CDR3 DNA: TGTGCCAGCAGACGGACTAGTACAGATACGCAGTATTTT. It translates to CASRRTSTDTQYF.

The chain carries TRBV27 and TRBJ1-1, with D possibly being TRBD1 (5 bases). V gave up 7 bases and J gave up 0 bases, with 12 bases separating them. There are 14 residues in the CDR3. Germline lookup yields CDR1 MNHEY and CDR2 SMNVEV (reference sequence). CDR3 sequence reads: CASTRQIMNTEAFF. The CDR3 nucleotides are TGTGCCAGCACACGACAGATCATGAACACTGAAGCTTTCTTT.

The chain has TRBV9 and TRBJ2-5; 10 bases fit TRBD2. With V trimmed by 0 bases and J by 0 bases, 5 bases remained unmatched. The germline CDR1 and CDR2 sequences are SGDLS and YYNGEE. The CDR3 runs 17 residues. CDR3 protein: CASSVGTSGLYQETQYF. CDR3 coding DNA: TGTGCCAGCAGCGTAGGGACTAGCGGCCTGTACCAAGAGACCCAGTACTTC.

This chain connects TRBV2 to TRBJ2-4; 7 bases line up with TRBD2. Trimming cost V 2 bases and J 6 bases; bases outside gene matches: 4. The germline V gene encodes CDR1 SNHLY and CDR2 FYNNEI. CDR3 length: 14 residues. This chain's CDR3 is CASSELGRGNIQYF. CDR3 coding DNA: TGTGCCAGCAGTGAATTAGGGAGGGGAAACATTCAGTACTTC.

The chain employs TRBV2 and TRBJ1-3; the D gene is possibly TRBD1 (5 bases). Germline loops: CDR1 SNHLY, CDR2 FYNNEI. Trimming shortened V by 6 bases and J by 4 bases, and 13 bases separated the two germline ends. This CDR3 contains 14 residues. The chain's CDR3 is CASSPQVSGNTIYF. CDR3 in DNA: TGTGCCAGCAGCCCACAGGTTTCAGGAAACACCATATATTTT.